Listed here are 28 T cell receptor beta chains from one sample, sequenced in a study of T cell changes during pregnancy in multiple sclerosis. Produced via immunoSEQ multiplex PCR; TCRdb's table is partial and in-frame only. The sample has roughly 49,000 clones, almost 90% seen once. The input for sequencing was peripheral blood, taken in the first trimester of pregnancy. The receptors were sampled from a female donor in good health, enrolled as a control in a pregnancy study.

Points on this clone: Other DNA sequences from this sample encode an identical CDR3 as well. V gene TRBV5-1 combines with J gene TRBJ1-1, with D tentatively TRBD1 (5 bases). V dropped 4 bases and J dropped 3 bases, with 13 bases sitting between them. This CDR3 has 14 amino acids. CDR1 and CDR2 from the germline V gene are SGHRS and YFSETQ. In DNA, the CDR3 is TGCGCCAGCAGCCCAGGGTCTGGGGACACTGAAGCTTTCTTT. Translating gives CASSPGSGDTEAFF.

The chain recombines TRBV21-1 with TRBJ2-6; TRBD1, the D gene given by the table, was not confirmed from the DNA. TRBV21-1 is a recognized pseudogene. The CDR3 length is 17 residues. CDR3 sequence (DNA): TGTGCCAGCAGCACGGACAGGGGGGAATCTGGGGCCAACGTCCTGACTTTC. Protein product: CASSTDRGESGANVLTF.

The J gene is TRBJ2-1, the V gene TRBV9; 9 bases align to TRBD2. Unmatched junction bases numbered 5, after V lost 3 bases and J lost 7 bases. The CDR3 spans 14 residues. CDR1 and CDR2 from the germline V gene are SGDLS and YYNGEE. CDR3 sequence: CASSGASGTNEQFF. In DNA, the CDR3 is TGTGCCAGCAGCGGGGCTAGCGGGACTAATGAGCAGTTCTTC.

This chain links TRBV5-6 with TRBJ1-6; TRBD1 might be the D (5 bases). Germline values: CDR1 SGHDT, CDR2 YYEEEE. V dropped 2 bases and J dropped 9 bases, with 15 bases sitting between them. The length of the CDR3 is 15 residues. The CDR3 DNA reads TGTGCCAGCAGCTTCCGGACCTCTAGGGGTTCACCCCTCCACTTT. It is translated as CASSFRTSRGSPLHF. Full variable domain (rest looked up from reference TRBV5-6 and TRBJ1-6): DAGVTQSPTHLIKTRGQQVTLRCSPKSGHDTVSWYQQALGQGPQFIFQYYEEEERQRGNFPDRFSGHQFPNYSSELNVNALLLGDSALYLCASSFRTSRGSPLHFGNGTRLTVT.

The V gene is TRBV7-8, the J gene TRBJ2-7, with a weak D call TRBD2 (5 bases). The germline V and J ends were trimmed by 1 base and 1 base, with 11 bases remaining between them. This CDR3 spans 15 amino acids. Germline lookup yields CDR1 SGHVS and CDR2 FQNEAQ. CDR3 amino acids: CASSLDSGFSYEQYF. The CDR3 DNA reads as TGTGCCAGCAGCTTAGACTCGGGGTTTTCCTACGAGCAGTACTTC.

The V gene is TRBV29-1, the J gene TRBJ2-3; possible D gene TRBD2, 5 bases. The germline CDR1 and CDR2 sequences are SQVTM and ANQGSEA. The CDR3 spans 12 residues. Trimming left V 7 bases short and J 6 bases short, with 14 bases between. The CDR3 here is CSALPSGDTQYF. CDR3 coding DNA: TGCAGCGCCCTCCCCTCGGGGGATACGCAGTATTTT.

The chain carries TRBV4-3 and TRBJ1-2; no firm D call. V was trimmed by 0 bases and J by 4 bases, leaving 27 bases between them. The length of the CDR3 is 20 residues. CDR1 LGHNA and CDR2 YSLEER come from the germline V gene. This CDR3 is CASSQDKMRVVMVPRYGYTF. The CDR3 DNA reads as TGCGCCAGCAGCCAAGATAAGATGAGGGTGGTAATGGTCCCTCGCTATGGCTACACCTTC.

A single count supports this clone. This sequence joins TRBV7-2 and TRBJ2-1; D not resolved. The CDR3 has 16 residues. Trimming took off 5 bases at V and 0 bases at J, with 14 bases between the two ends. Germline V gene data show CDR1 as SGHTA and CDR2 as FQGNSA. The CDR3, as DNA: TGTGCCAGCAGCCCCGTTTTTCCCGGCTCCTACAATGAGCAGTTCTTC. Translated: CASSPVFPGSYNEQFF.

This clone was detected a few times. V gene TRBV30 combines with J gene TRBJ1-6; 12 bases agree with TRBD1. Germline CDR1 and CDR2: GTSNPN and SVGIG (reference sequence). Trimming took 3 bases from V and 7 from J; bases not matched to a gene: 4. The CDR3 has 15 amino acids. The CDR3 reads CAWRGQGAWNSPLHF. In DNA form, the CDR3 reads TGTGCCTGGAGGGGACAGGGGGCATGGAATTCACCCCTCCACTTT.

This rearrangement joins TRBV13 to TRBJ2-1, with D perhaps matching TRBD2 (5 bases). This CDR3 comprises 15 residues. Looked up from germline, CDR1 is PRHDT and CDR2 is FYEKMQ (reference sequence). The V gene lost 1 base and the J gene lost 7 bases, with 14 bases spanning the gap. CDR3 amino acids: CASSLEWELGNEQFF. The CDR3 nucleotides read TGTGCCAGCAGCTTAGAGTGGGAGCTGGGGAATGAGCAGTTCTTC. Drawing the rest from reference TRBV13 and TRBJ2-1, the complete variable domain is AAGVIQSPRHLIKEKRETATLKCYPIPRHDTVYWYQQGPGQDPQFLISFYEKMQSDKGSIPDRFSAQQFSDYHSELNMSSLELGDSALYFCASSLEWELGNEQFFGPGTRLTVL.

This chain links TRBV18 with TRBJ1-4; no reliable D call. CDR3 length: 12 amino acids. Germline V CDR1 and CDR2: KGHSH, LQKENI. Trimming removed 7 bases at V and 5 bases at J, with 8 bases between. CDR3 DNA sequence: TGTGCCAGCTTAGCGATAAATGAAAAACTGTTTTTT. Its translation: CASLAINEKLFF.

The chain carries TRBV11-2 and TRBJ1-2; 8 bases match TRBD1. After removal of 3 bases from V and 6 bases from J, the junction contained 6 bases not matched to a gene. This CDR3 has 14 residues. Germline loops: CDR1 SGHAT, CDR2 FQNNGV. The CDR3 DNA reads as TGTGCCAGCAGCTTCGGACAGGGTCTGGATGGCTACACCTTC. As protein: CASSFGQGLDGYTF. Variable domain in full (rest from reference TRBV11-2 and TRBJ1-2): EAGVAQSPRYKIIEKRQSVAFWCNPISGHATLYWYQQILGQGPKLLIQFQNNGVVDDSQLPKDRFSAERLKGVDSTLKIQPAKLEDSAVYLCASSFGQGLDGYTFGSGTRLTVV.

This sequence joins TRBV18 and TRBJ2-3, with 15 bases fitting TRBD2. Looked up from germline, CDR1 is KGHSH and CDR2 is LQKENI. V gave up 3 bases and J gave up 14 bases; unmatched junction bases: 9. CDR3 length: 15 amino acids. The CDR3 DNA follows: TGTGCCAGCTCACCCACGGGACTAGCGGGAGGCTGGGGGTATTTT. Translated: CASSPTGLAGGWGYF.

The chain carries TRBV6-1 and TRBJ2-2, with D possibly being TRBD2 (7 bases). Looked up from germline, CDR1 is MNHNS and CDR2 is SASEGT. V was cut by 4 bases and J by 2 bases, with 14 bases left in between. This CDR3 has 16 amino acids. CDR3 in DNA: TGTGCCAGCAGTGGACCGGGGGGCACCAACACCGGGGAGCTGTTTTTT. Protein: CASSGPGGTNTGELFF.

The chain carries TRBV7-2 and TRBJ2-5; a possible D gene is TRBD2 (6 bases). With 7 bases removed from V and 0 bases from J, the gap between germline ends came to 15 bases. Germline V gene sequence: CDR1 SGHTA, CDR2 FQGNSA. This CDR3 contains 15 residues. The CDR3 sequence is CASTTGTHYQETQYF. DNA for the CDR3: TGTGCCAGCACCACCGGGACTCACTACCAAGAGACCCAGTACTTC.

V gene TRBV7-9 combines with J gene TRBJ2-7, with no clear D. V shed 5 bases and J shed 1 base, with 6 bases lying between them. The CDR3 runs to 12 residues. CDR1 is SEHNR, CDR2 FQNEAQ, per germline (reference sequence). The DNA of the CDR3 is TGTGCCAGCAGCCTTCAGTCCTACGAGCAGTACTTC. Its protein product is CASSLQSYEQYF.

In this sample, this clone turned up once. V is TRBV19 and J is TRBJ1-1; unclear D gene. This CDR3 is built from 12 residues. Germline loops: CDR1 LNHDA, CDR2 SQIVND (reference sequence). Trimming stripped 5 bases from V and 10 bases from J, with 14 bases between. The CDR3 protein is CASSESGRRAFF. In nucleotides, the CDR3 is TGTGCCAGTAGTGAATCCGGGAGAAGAGCTTTCTTT. The complete variable domain, with remaining parts taken from reference TRBV19 and TRBJ1-1, reads DGGITQSPKYLFRKEGQNVTLSCEQNLNHDAMYWYRQDPGQGLRLIYYSQIVNDFQKGDIAEGYSVSREKKESFPLTVTSAQKNPTAFYLCASSESGRRAFFGQGTRLTVV.

In its sample, this clone was seen once. The chain links TRBV7-3 to TRBJ2-3, with D hard to call. Trimming took 1 base from V and 6 from J, leaving 8 bases between them. The length of the CDR3 is 13 residues. Germline values: CDR1 SGHTA, CDR2 FQGTGA. The CDR3 bases are TGTGCCAGCAGCTTAAACCTTGGCGATACGCAGTATTTT. It yields the protein CASSLNLGDTQYF.

The V and J genes are TRBV7-2 and TRBJ1-1; 9 nucleotides match TRBD1. CDR1 is SGHTA, CDR2 FQGNSA, per germline. The CDR3 covers 15 residues. V trimming: 5 bases; J trimming: 3 bases; junction bases outside the gene matches: 7. CDR3 sequence reads: CASSDTTGGDTEAFF. The CDR3 DNA follows: TGTGCCAGCAGCGACACGACAGGGGGGGACACTGAAGCTTTCTTT.

The rearrangement links TRBV2 to TRBJ2-5, with 11 bases that match TRBD2. CDR3 length equals 15 residues. Germline CDR1 SNHLY, CDR2 FYNNEI. The V gene end was trimmed by 7 bases and the J gene end by 3 bases; junction bases not matched to a gene: 7. CDR3 amino acids: CASTKSTSGKETQYF. As DNA, the CDR3 is TGTGCCAGCACCAAGTCGACTAGCGGGAAAGAGACCCAGTACTTC.

The rearrangement links TRBV7-9 to TRBJ2-3, with D unresolved. The V gene lost 4 bases and the J gene lost 4 bases, with 12 bases spanning the gap. This CDR3 has 14 amino acids. Looked up from germline, CDR1 is SEHNR and CDR2 is FQNEAQ (reference sequence). CDR3 DNA: TGTGCCAGCAGCTCTTCCGGGTCGTCAGATACGCAGTATTTT. This encodes CASSSSGSSDTQYF.

The chain joins TRBV28 to TRBJ1-2; the match to TRBD1 covers 7 bases. In germline, CDR1 is MDHEN, CDR2 SYDVKM. The CDR3 has 15 amino acids. The ends lost 5 bases at V and 0 bases at J; junction bases unmatched: 6. This CDR3 reads CASSPGTASNYGYTF. Written as DNA, the CDR3 is TGTGCCAGCAGTCCGGGGACAGCTTCTAACTATGGCTACACCTTC.

This chain links TRBV7-3 with TRBJ2-2; D not certain. Germline V gives CDR1 SGHTA, CDR2 FQGTGA. Trimming left V 0 bases short and J 1 base short, with 6 bases between. This CDR3 spans 15 amino acids. The CDR3 here is CASSLTGENTGELFF. The CDR3 DNA sequence: TGTGCCAGCAGCTTAACAGGAGAGAACACCGGGGAGCTGTTTTTT.

The chain employs TRBV27 and TRBJ1-4; maybe TRBD1 (6 bases). Trimming pared 9 bases from V and 6 bases from J, leaving 23 bases between. This CDR3 contains 16 residues. The germline V gene encodes CDR1 MNHEY and CDR2 SMNVEV (reference sequence). CDR3 residues: CASPGNENRVYEKLFF. As DNA, the CDR3 is TGTGCCAGTCCGGGGAACGAGAACAGGGTATATGAAAAACTGTTTTTT.

This chain links TRBV6-1 with TRBJ2-5; 13 bases line up with TRBD2. The CDR3 loop spans 14 amino acids. CDR1 is MNHNS and CDR2 is SASEGT in the germline V gene. V lost 6 bases to trimming and J lost 2 bases; unmatched junction nucleotides: 0. The CDR3 bases are TGTGCCAGCAGGGGACTAGCGGGGCAAGAGACCCAGTACTTC. Translation: CASRGLAGQETQYF.

V usage is TRBV30 and J usage is TRBJ1-3; possible D gene TRBD1, 5 bases. V shed 7 bases and J shed 2 bases, with 15 bases lying between them. CDR1 is GTSNPN, CDR2 SVGIG, per germline (reference sequence). This CDR3 has 14 amino acids. CDR3 in DNA: TGTGCCTCAAAGGCCCAGGGTACTGGAAACACCATATATTTT. Translating it yields CASKAQGTGNTIYF.

The J gene is TRBJ1-2, the V gene TRBV30; 7 positions match TRBD1. With V trimmed by 5 bases and J by 8 bases, 11 bases remained unmatched. Germline values: CDR1 GTSNPN, CDR2 SVGIG (reference sequence). The CDR3 spans 13 residues. The CDR3 protein is CAWGSGGRKGYTF. The CDR3 nucleotides are TGTGCCTGGGGATCAGGGGGGCGCAAGGGCTACACCTTC. Full variable domain (missing parts from reference TRBV30 and TRBJ1-2): SQTIHQWPATLVQPVGSPLSLECTVEGTSNPNLYWYRQAAGRGLQLLFYSVGIGQISSEVPQNLSASRPQDRQFILSSKKLLLSDSGFYLCAWGSGGRKGYTFGSGTRLTVV.

This clone has just one count. The V call is TRBV2, the J call TRBJ1-5, with 12 bases identical to TRBD1. The CDR3 extends over 15 amino acids. After removal of 7 bases from V and 7 bases from J, the junction contained 8 bases not matched to a gene. Germline CDR1 is SNHLY and CDR2 is FYNNEI. Here the CDR3 reads CASTTGQGANQPQHF. CDR3 sequence (DNA): TGTGCCAGCACCACGGGACAGGGGGCGAACCAGCCCCAGCATTTT. The full variable domain, rest sourced from reference TRBV2 and TRBJ1-5, is EPEVTQTPSHQVTQMGQEVILRCVPISNHLYFYWYRQILGQKVEFLVSFYNNEISEKSEIFDDQFSVERPDGSNFTLKIRSTKLEDSAMYFCASTTGQGANQPQHFGDGTRLSIL.